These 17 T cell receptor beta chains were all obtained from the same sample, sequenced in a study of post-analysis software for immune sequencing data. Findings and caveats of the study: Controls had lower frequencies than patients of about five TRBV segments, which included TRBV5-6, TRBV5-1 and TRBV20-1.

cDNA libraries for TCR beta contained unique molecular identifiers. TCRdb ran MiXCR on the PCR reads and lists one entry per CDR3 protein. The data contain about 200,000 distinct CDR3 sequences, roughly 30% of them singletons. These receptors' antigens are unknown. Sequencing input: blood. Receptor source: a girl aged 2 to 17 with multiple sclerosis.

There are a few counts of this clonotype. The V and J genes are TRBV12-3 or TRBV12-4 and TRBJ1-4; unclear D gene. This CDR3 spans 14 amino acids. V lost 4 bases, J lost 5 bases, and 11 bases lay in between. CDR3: CASSSFLGNEKLFF. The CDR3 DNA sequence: TGTGCCAGCAGTTCATTCTTAGGGAATGAAAAACTGTTTTTT.

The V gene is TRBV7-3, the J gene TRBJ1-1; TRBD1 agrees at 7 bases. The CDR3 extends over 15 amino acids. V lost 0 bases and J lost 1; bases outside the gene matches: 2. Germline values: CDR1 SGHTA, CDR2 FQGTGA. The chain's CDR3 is CASSLTGTANTEAFF. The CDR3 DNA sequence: TGTGCCAGCAGCTTAACGGGGACAGCGAACACTGAAGCTTTCTTT.

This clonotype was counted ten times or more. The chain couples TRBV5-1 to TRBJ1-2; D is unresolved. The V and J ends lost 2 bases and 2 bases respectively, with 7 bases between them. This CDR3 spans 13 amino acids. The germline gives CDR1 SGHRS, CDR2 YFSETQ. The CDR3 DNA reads TGCGCCAGCAGCTTCGAGACAAACTATGGCTACACCTTC. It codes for CASSFETNYGYTF.

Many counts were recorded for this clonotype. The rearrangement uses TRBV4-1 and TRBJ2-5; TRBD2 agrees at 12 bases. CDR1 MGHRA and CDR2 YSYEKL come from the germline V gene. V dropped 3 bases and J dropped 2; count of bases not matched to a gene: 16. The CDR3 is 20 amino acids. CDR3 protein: CASSHRLGASGRAKQETQYF. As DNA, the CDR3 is TGCGCCAGCAGCCACCGATTAGGGGCTAGCGGGAGGGCTAAACAAGAGACCCAGTACTTC.

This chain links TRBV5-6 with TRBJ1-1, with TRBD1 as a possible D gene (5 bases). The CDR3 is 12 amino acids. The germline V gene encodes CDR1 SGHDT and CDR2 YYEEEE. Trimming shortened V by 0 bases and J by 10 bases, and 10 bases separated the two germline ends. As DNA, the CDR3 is TGTGCCAGCAGCTTGGGCAGGAGGGGAGCTTTCTTT. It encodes CASSLGRRGAFF.

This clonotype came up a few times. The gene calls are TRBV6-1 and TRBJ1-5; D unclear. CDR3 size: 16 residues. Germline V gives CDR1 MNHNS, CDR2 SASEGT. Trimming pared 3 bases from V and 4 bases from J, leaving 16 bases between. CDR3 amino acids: CASSERSGRANQPQHF. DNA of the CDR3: TGTGCCAGCAGTGAGAGGTCGGGCAGAGCAAATCAGCCCCAGCATTTT.

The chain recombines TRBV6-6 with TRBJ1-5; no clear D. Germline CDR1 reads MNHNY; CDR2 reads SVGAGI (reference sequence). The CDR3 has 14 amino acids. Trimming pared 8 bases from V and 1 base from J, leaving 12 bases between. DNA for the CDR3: TGTGCCAGCTGCAAGGACGGGAGCAATCAGCCCCAGCATTTT. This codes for CASCKDGSNQPQHF.

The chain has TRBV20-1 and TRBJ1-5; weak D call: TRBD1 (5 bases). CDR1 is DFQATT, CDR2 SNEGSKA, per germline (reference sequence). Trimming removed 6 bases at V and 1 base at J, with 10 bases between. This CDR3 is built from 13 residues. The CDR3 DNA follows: TGCAGTGCCATAGGGGAGAGCAATCAGCCCCAGCATTTT. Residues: CSAIGESNQPQHF.

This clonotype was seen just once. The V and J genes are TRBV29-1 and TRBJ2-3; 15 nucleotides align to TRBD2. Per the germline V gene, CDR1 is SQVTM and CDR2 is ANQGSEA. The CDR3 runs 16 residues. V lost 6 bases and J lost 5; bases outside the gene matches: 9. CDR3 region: CSVWTSGGDGRDTQYF. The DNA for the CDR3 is TGCAGCGTCTGGACTAGCGGGGGGGATGGGAGAGATACGCAGTATTTT.

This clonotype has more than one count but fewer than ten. The CDR3 bases are TGTGCCAGCAGCTTATGGAGGGAGCAGTACTTC. Residues: CASSLWREQYF. V gene TRBV7-9 combines with J gene TRBJ2-5, with a tentative D call TRBD2 (6 bases). The CDR3 length is 11 residues. Trimming left V 2 bases short and J 11 bases short, with 9 bases between. The germline V gene has CDR1 SEHNR and CDR2 FQNEAQ (reference sequence).

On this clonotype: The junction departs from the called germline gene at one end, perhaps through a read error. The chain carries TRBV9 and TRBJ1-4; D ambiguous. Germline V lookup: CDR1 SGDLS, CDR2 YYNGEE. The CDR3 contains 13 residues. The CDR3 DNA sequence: TGTGCCAACAGCGTATCAACTAATGAAAAACTGTTTTTT. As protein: CANSVSTNEKLFF. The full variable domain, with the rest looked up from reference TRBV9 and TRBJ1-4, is DSGVTQTPKHLITATGQRVTLRCSPRSGDLSVYWYQQSLDQGLQFLIQYYNGEERAKGNILERFSAQQFPDLHSELNLSSLELGDSALYFCANSVSTNEKLFFGSGTQLSVL.

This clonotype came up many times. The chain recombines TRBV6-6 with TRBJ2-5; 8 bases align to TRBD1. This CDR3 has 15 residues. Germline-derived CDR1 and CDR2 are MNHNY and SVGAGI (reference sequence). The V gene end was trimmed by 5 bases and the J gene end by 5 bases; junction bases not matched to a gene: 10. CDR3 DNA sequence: TGTGCCAGCAGTACGGACAGGGAGTATTCGGAGACCCAGTACTTC. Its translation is CASSTDREYSETQYF.

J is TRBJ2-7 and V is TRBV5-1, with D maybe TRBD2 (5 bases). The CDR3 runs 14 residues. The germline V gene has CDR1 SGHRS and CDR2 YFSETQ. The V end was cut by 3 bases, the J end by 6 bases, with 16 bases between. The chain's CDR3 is CASSSWTGGCEQYF. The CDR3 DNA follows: TGCGCCAGCAGCTCCTGGACCGGAGGCTGCGAGCAGTACTTC.

The CDR3 is CASSQDTASPSYEQYF. In DNA, the CDR3 is TGTGCCAGCAGCCAAGATACGGCAAGTCCATCCTACGAGCAGTACTTC. The chain uses TRBV4-2 and TRBJ2-7; D is unresolved. Germline assignment: CDR1 LGHNA and CDR2 YNFKEQ. CDR3 length: 16 residues. Trimming took off 0 bases at V and 1 base at J, with 13 bases between the two ends.

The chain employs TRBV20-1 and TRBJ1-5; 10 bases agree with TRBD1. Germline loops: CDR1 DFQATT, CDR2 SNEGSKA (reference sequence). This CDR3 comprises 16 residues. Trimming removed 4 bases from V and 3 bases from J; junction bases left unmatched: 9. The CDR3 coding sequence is TGCAGTGCTACCGCGGACAGGGGGTCTTTCAATCAGCCCCAGCATTTT. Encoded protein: CSATADRGSFNQPQHF.

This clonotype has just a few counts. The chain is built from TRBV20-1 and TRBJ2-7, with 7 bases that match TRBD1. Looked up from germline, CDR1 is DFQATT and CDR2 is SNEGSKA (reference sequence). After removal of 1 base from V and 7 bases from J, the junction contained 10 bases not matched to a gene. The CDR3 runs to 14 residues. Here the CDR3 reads CSARVWGQYNEQYF. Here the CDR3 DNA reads TGCAGTGCTAGAGTCTGGGGACAGTACAATGAGCAGTACTTC.

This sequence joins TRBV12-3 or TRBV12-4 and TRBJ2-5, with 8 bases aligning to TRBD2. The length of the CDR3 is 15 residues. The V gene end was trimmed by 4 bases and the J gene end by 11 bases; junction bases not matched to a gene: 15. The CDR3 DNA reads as TGTGCCAGCAGTTCCCTACGGGGGGGCCGAAATGAGCAGTACTTC. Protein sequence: CASSSLRGGRNEQYF.